These 27 T cell receptor beta chains were sequenced from one sample in a study of shared clonotypes between healthy human individuals. Sequencing was performed with immunoSEQ multiplex PCR; in TCRdb, only in-frame clones are kept and a portion is missing. Of about 1 million clones listed, 65% to 80% are singletons. The sample comprised memory CD4+ T cells sorted from blood. The subset denotes: CD45RA-negative fraction. Receptors originate from a man between 18 and 35 years old in good health.

This chain uses TRBV4-1 with TRBJ2-5; D might be TRBD1 or TRBD2, each matching 5 bases. The DNA end favors TRBJ2-7, so the J call may be wrong. This CDR3 has 20 amino acids. Germline CDR1 reads MGHRA; CDR2 reads YSYEKL. As DNA, the CDR3 is TGCGCCAGCAGCCCCGGGACCGGGGCGAAGATACTAACTAGCTCCTACGAGCAGTACTTC. Protein product: CASSPGTGAKILTSSYEQYF.

The V gene is TRBV30, the J gene TRBJ2-3; D could derive from TRBD1 or TRBD2 (5 bases each). Looked up from germline, CDR1 is GTSNPN and CDR2 is SVGIG (reference sequence). The CDR3 loop spans 15 amino acids. V was pared by 1 base and J by 4 bases, with 15 bases between. In DNA, the CDR3 is TGTGCCTGGAGTGCGGGGCTAGGCAGGGCAGATACGCAGTATTTT. Residues: CAWSAGLGRADTQYF.

As regards this clone: Other DNA sequences within the sample encode an identical CDR3. V is TRBV12-5 and J is TRBJ2-6; no clear D. Germline-derived CDR1 and CDR2 are LGHNT and FRNRAP. With 7 bases removed from V and 1 base from J, the gap between germline ends came to 5 bases. This CDR3 has 13 residues. CDR3 loop: CASALSGANVLTF. CDR3 bases: TGTGCTAGTGCCTTATCTGGGGCCAACGTCCTGACTTTC. Full variable domain (remainder filled in from reference TRBV12-5 and TRBJ2-6): DARVTQTPRHKVTEMGQEVTMRCQPILGHNTVFWYRQTMMQGLELLAYFRNRAPLDDSGMPKDRFSAEMPDATLATLKIQPSEPRDSAVYFCASALSGANVLTFGAGSRLTVL.

On this clone: This CDR3 is also generated by other DNA sequences in the sample. The DNA for the CDR3 is TGTGCCACCAGCAGGGGACCAGATGCTCAAGAGACCCAGTACTTC. It is translated as CATSRGPDAQETQYF. The chain is built from TRBV15 and TRBJ2-5; D possibly matches TRBD1 or TRBD2 (5 bases each). The germline V gene encodes CDR1 LNHNV and CDR2 YYDKDF (reference sequence). The CDR3 loop spans 15 amino acids. Trimming took off 3 bases at V and 2 bases at J, with 13 bases between the two ends.

The V gene is TRBV7-8, the J gene TRBJ1-5; 7 bases match TRBD1. Germline V lookup: CDR1 SGHVS, CDR2 FQNEAQ. This CDR3 spans 15 amino acids. Germline trimming cut 5 bases from V and 4 bases from J; bases unmatched to any gene: 8. The CDR3 coding sequence is TGTGCCAGCAGCCCAGGGGCAGGGGGTAATCAGCCCCAGCATTTT. This sequence encodes CASSPGAGGNQPQHF.

V gene TRBV7-2 combines with J gene TRBJ1-5; D not resolved. Trimming left V 5 bases short and J 6 bases short, with 17 bases between. Per germline, CDR1 SGHTA and CDR2 FQGNSA. The CDR3 is 15 amino acids. CDR3 sequence (DNA): TGTGCCAGCAGCCGTATGGGAGCCCAAAGTCAGCCCCAGCATTTT. Its translation: CASSRMGAQSQPQHF.

The genes are TRBV11-2 and TRBJ2-7, with D possibly matching TRBD1 (6 bases). Trimming shortened V by 7 bases and J by 3 bases, and 16 bases separated the two germline ends. CDR3 size: 14 residues. Germline-derived CDR1 and CDR2 are SGHAT and FQNNGV. As DNA, the CDR3 is TGTGCCAGCACCACGGACAGCACCTACTACGAGCAGTACTTC. Residues: CASTTDSTYYEQYF. The full variable domain, completed using reference TRBV11-2 and TRBJ2-7, is EAGVAQSPRYKIIEKRQSVAFWCNPISGHATLYWYQQILGQGPKLLIQFQNNGVVDDSQLPKDRFSAERLKGVDSTLKIQPAKLEDSAVYLCASTTDSTYYEQYFGPGTRLTVT.

The CDR3 region has the DNA TGCGCCAGCAGCCAAGGACACCAGAGCTCCTACAATGAGCAGTTCTTC. Protein: CASSQGHQSSYNEQFF. This chain links TRBV4-1 with TRBJ2-1, with D unresolved. This CDR3 has 16 amino acids. The V end lost 1 base, the J end lost 0 bases, and 10 bases lay between the germline ends. Per the germline V gene, CDR1 is MGHRA and CDR2 is YSYEKL.

The V and J genes are TRBV9 and TRBJ1-6; D not resolved. V lost 6 bases to trimming and J lost 7 bases, with 11 bases between them. The CDR3 totals 13 residues. The germline V gene encodes CDR1 SGDLS and CDR2 YYNGEE. The CDR3 bases are TGTGCCAGCACGACGACGGAAAATTCACCCCTCCACTTT. This gives the protein CASTTTENSPLHF.

The chain is built from TRBV10-3 and TRBJ1-5; 8 bases map to TRBD1. This CDR3 region has 13 residues. Germline values: CDR1 ENHRY, CDR2 SYGVKD. Trimming cost V 6 bases and J 5 bases; bases outside gene matches: 3. The CDR3 reads CAIRAGGDQPQHF. The CDR3 DNA reads as TGTGCCATCAGGGCAGGGGGCGATCAGCCCCAGCATTTT.

This rearrangement joins TRBV6-6 to TRBJ2-7, with D perhaps given as TRBD1 or TRBD2 (5 bases each). This CDR3 has 14 amino acids. The V end lost 4 bases, the J end lost 1 base, and 11 bases lay between the germline ends. Germline V CDR1 and CDR2: MNHNY, SVGAGI (reference sequence). The CDR3: CASSSTRESYEQYF. In DNA, the CDR3 is TGTGCCAGCAGTTCCACCAGGGAGTCCTACGAGCAGTACTTC.

The chain links TRBV5-1 to TRBJ2-5; TRBD2 is a possible D gene (6 bases). Looked up from germline, CDR1 is SGHRS and CDR2 is YFSETQ. This CDR3 is 13 amino acids long. Trimming left V 1 base short and J 4 bases short, with 8 bases between. The CDR3 nucleotides read TGCGCCAGCAGCTTGAGGCGGGGAGAGACCCAGTACTTC. Protein sequence: CASSLRRGETQYF.

In DNA, the CDR3 is TGTGCCAGCAGTTTTTCCGGGACAGGGACCAACGTCCTGACTTTC. This translates into CASSFSGTGTNVLTF. The gene calls are TRBV5-5 and TRBJ2-6, with 9 positions matching TRBD1. This CDR3 comprises 15 residues. The germline gives CDR1 SGHKS, CDR2 YYEKEE (reference sequence). The J segment lost 8 bases and the V segment lost 5 bases, leaving 8 bases of the junction unmatched.

The V call is TRBV5-1, the J call TRBJ2-3; 8 bases agree with TRBD1. J gave up 3 bases and V 4 bases, and 7 bases lay outside the gene matches. Germline assignment: CDR1 SGHRS and CDR2 YFSETQ. There are 15 residues in the CDR3. The CDR3 loop reads CASSQDRARTDTQYF. CDR3 DNA sequence: TGCGCCAGCAGCCAGGACAGGGCGAGGACAGATACGCAGTATTTT.

V is TRBV7-2 and J is TRBJ1-4; 9 bases agree with TRBD1. Germline lookup yields CDR1 SGHTA and CDR2 FQGNSA. V trimming: 4 bases; J trimming: 8 bases; junction bases outside the gene matches: 8. CDR3 length: 15 residues. In DNA, the CDR3 is TGTGCCAGCAGCTCTACAGGGGGCGGGTGGGAAAAACTGTTTTTT. It translates to CASSSTGGGWEKLFF.

This clone has just one count. The chain links TRBV7-2 to TRBJ2-3, with 7 bases matching TRBD1. V dropped 4 bases and J dropped 2; count of bases not matched to a gene: 3. Germline CDR1 reads SGHTA; CDR2 reads FQGNSA. This CDR3 is 14 amino acids long. The DNA of the CDR3 is TGTGCCAGCAGCTGGGACAGAATCACAGATACGCAGTATTTT. Translated: CASSWDRITDTQYF.

V usage is TRBV2 and J usage is TRBJ1-5; maybe TRBD1 (5 bases). The germline V and J ends were trimmed by 2 bases and 9 bases, with 14 bases remaining between them. Germline values: CDR1 SNHLY, CDR2 FYNNEI. The CDR3 is 14 amino acids. This CDR3 is CASSENEARGPQHF. The DNA for the CDR3 is TGTGCCAGCAGTGAAAACGAGGCAAGGGGGCCCCAGCATTTT.

The chain carries TRBV7-9 and TRBJ2-5; TRBD2 is a possible D gene (7 bases). Trimming stripped 5 bases from V and 4 bases from J, with 11 bases between. CDR3 size: 13 residues. The germline CDR1 and CDR2 sequences are SEHNR and FQNEAQ (reference sequence). For the CDR3, the DNA is TGTGCCAGCAGCGGGGGGGGCCGAGAGACCCAGTACTTC. Protein: CASSGGGRETQYF.

The chain joins TRBV5-4 to TRBJ1-6, with unresolved D. The germline V gene has CDR1 SGHNT and CDR2 YYREEE (reference sequence). The CDR3 is 17 residues long. V was shortened by 1 base and J by 3 bases, with 14 bases between the two germline ends. The DNA of the CDR3 is TGTGCCAGCAGCTTGTTAGGCGATCCCTACTATAATTCACCCCTCCACTTT. Protein: CASSLLGDPYYNSPLHF.

The V gene is TRBV6-4, the J gene TRBJ1-5; a weak D match, TRBD1 (5 bases). Germline V gives CDR1 MRHNA, CDR2 SNTAGT. V dropped 6 bases and J dropped 0 bases, with 12 bases sitting between them. The CDR3 covers 15 residues. The chain's CDR3 is CASRPRTNSNQPQHF. The DNA for the CDR3 is TGTGCCAGCAGACCCCGGACAAATAGCAATCAGCCCCAGCATTTT.

This chain links TRBV6-4 with TRBJ2-7; 10 nucleotides line up with TRBD1. After removal of 2 bases from V and 5 bases from J, the junction contained 9 bases not matched to a gene. CDR3 length equals 16 residues. In germline, CDR1 is MRHNA, CDR2 SNTAGT. The CDR3 DNA reads as TGTGCCAGCAGTGACCCAGACAGGGGGCATATCCACGAGCAGTACTTC. Translating it yields CASSDPDRGHIHEQYF.

This clone came up many times. The J gene is TRBJ2-7, the V gene TRBV5-1; 7 nucleotides align to TRBD2. CDR1 is SGHRS and CDR2 is YFSETQ in the germline V gene. V was clipped by 4 bases and J by 4 bases; unmatched bases: 8. This CDR3 spans 14 amino acids. The CDR3 loop reads CASSIGLVGYEQYF. The CDR3, as DNA: TGCGCCAGCAGCATAGGACTAGTCGGTTACGAGCAGTACTTC.

CDR3 coding DNA: TGCGCCAGCAGCTTGGCCGGATACTTGAACACTGAAGCTTTCTTT. It translates to CASSLAGYLNTEAFF. V usage is TRBV5-1 and J usage is TRBJ1-1; no definite D call. This CDR3 is 15 amino acids long. V lost 0 bases and J lost 0, with 9 bases in between. CDR1 and CDR2 (germline): SGHRS, YFSETQ.

The J gene is TRBJ2-5, the V gene TRBV5-6; 7 bases are a match to TRBD2. Germline-derived CDR1 and CDR2 are SGHDT and YYEEEE. Unmatched junction bases numbered 8, after V lost 2 bases and J lost 4 bases. The CDR3 is 15 residues long. This CDR3 reads CASSFYPSGRETQYF. The CDR3 DNA follows: TGTGCCAGCAGCTTTTATCCTAGCGGAAGAGAGACCCAGTACTTC.

Comments on this clone: This same CDR3 is encoded by further DNA sequences in the sample. This chain connects TRBV9 to TRBJ1-1, with D tentatively TRBD1 (6 bases). Looked up from germline, CDR1 is SGDLS and CDR2 is YYNGEE. Between the trimmed V and J ends, which lost 3 bases and 2 bases, there was a span of 8 bases. CDR3 length: 13 amino acids. The DNA for the CDR3 is TGTGCCAGCAGCGGGACAGCTAACACTGAAGCTTTCTTT. Translating it yields CASSGTANTEAFF.

The J gene is TRBJ2-3, the V gene TRBV5-6; D unresolved. V lost 4 bases, J lost 2 bases, and 5 bases lay in between. Germline-derived CDR1 and CDR2 are SGHDT and YYEEEE. The CDR3 is made up of 12 amino acids. In DNA, the CDR3 is TGTGCCAGCAGCACCCACACAGATACGCAGTATTTT. Encoded protein: CASSTHTDTQYF.

The V and J genes are TRBV10-3 and TRBJ2-3, with no clear D. The CDR3 runs to 16 residues. Trimming took off 3 bases at V and 2 bases at J, with 15 bases between the two ends. Germline CDR1 and CDR2: ENHRY and SYGVKD. The CDR3 here is CAISDGRSYTTDTQYF. DNA for the CDR3: TGTGCCATCAGTGACGGACGATCATATACCACAGATACGCAGTATTTT.